A selection of T cell receptor beta chains follows, all from one sample in a study of cytomegalovirus exposure and HLA in healthy donors. The method was immunoSEQ multiplex PCR; TCRdb's version includes in-frame clones alone and lacks a portion of them. The table includes 95,000 to 150,000 clones, 75% to 90% detected once. The sequenced sample consisted of PBMCs. The receptors originated from a young man in good health and CMV-seronegative. Both conserved end residues are part of each CDR3. A D gene is named only where the DNA matches it firmly. Clone size is not always given. Where it is, it says once, few, many or a class for expanded clones.

TRBV6-6	-	-	TRBJ2-1	CASSYSPRVHEQFF	TGTGCCAGCAGTTACTCCCCCAGGGTCCATGAGCAGTTCTTC
TRBV28	-	-	TRBJ1-1	CASSSRGGDTEAFF	TGTGCCAGCAGTTCCCGGGGGGGGGACACTGAAGCTTTCTTT
TRBV5-1	-	TRBD2	TRBJ2-1	CASSPSGAGGSYNEQFF	TGCGCCAGCAGCCCCTCTGGAGCGGGGGGCTCCTACAATGAGCAGTTCTTC
TRBV2	once	TRBD1	TRBJ2-5	CASSKDRETQYF	TGTGCCAGCAGTAAGGACAGGGAGACCCAGTACTTC
TRBV6-6	-	TRBD1	TRBJ1-2	CASSIGTAYGYTF	TGTGCCAGCAGTATCGGGACAGCCTATGGCTACACCTTC
TRBV7-2	few	-	TRBJ2-2	CASSLVGPTGELFF	TGTGCCAGCAGCTTGGTGGGGCCCACCGGGGAGCTGTTTTTT
TRBV27	-	TRBD1	TRBJ2-3	CASSRTGIPDTQYF	TGTGCCAGCAGTAGGACAGGGATCCCAGATACGCAGTATTTT
TRBV4-1	few	TRBD2	TRBJ2-7	CASSQDGTSAYEQYF	TGCGCCAGCAGCCAAGACGGGACTAGCGCCTACGAGCAGTACTTC
TRBV7-2	-	TRBD2	TRBJ2-5	CASSLVAGGSAETQYF	TGTGCCAGCAGCTTAGTAGCGGGGGGCTCCGCAGAGACCCAGTACTTC
TRBV11-2	-	-	TRBJ2-5	CASSSSRGRGVGETQYF	TGTGCCAGCAGCTCATCGCGCGGGCGGGGCGTGGGAGAGACCCAGTACTTC
TRBV6-6	-	-	TRBJ1-1	CASSYEGNTEAFF	TGTGCCAGCAGTTACGAGGGGAACACTGAAGCTTTCTTT
TRBV19	once	-	TRBJ2-3	CASSIGGNTDTQYF	TGTGCCAGTAGTATCGGAGGCAACACAGATACGCAGTATTTT
TRBV5-1	-	-	TRBJ2-1	CASSLKPNNEQFF	TGCGCCAGCAGCTTGAAACCTAACAATGAGCAGTTCTTC
TRBV7-9	-	-	TRBJ1-3	CASSLILTGSGNTIYF	TGTGCCAGCAGCCTAATCCTGACAGGCTCTGGAAACACCATATATTTT